This record covers a single TCR beta chain. Its antigen remains unknown. The CDR3 is 15 residues long. CDR1 is DFQATT, CDR2 SNEGSKA, per germline (reference sequence). Deletions cut 6 bases from V and 1 base from J, with 19 bases between. These data originate in a study of T-cell reconstitution after alpha-beta-depleted transplantation in children. General study results and limits: The high TCRbeta diversity at day 60 in some patients came from surviving recipient T cells and thymic progenitors. Expanded graft clones, several hundred of them, were reportedly the source of alpha-beta T cells about two months after transplant. When one year had passed after transplant, most T-cell counts and diversity came from newly produced T cells.

For TCRbeta, the library was prepared with unique molecular identifiers. TCRdb reanalysed the PCR reads using MiXCR and keeps one entry per CDR3 protein. The sample contains 700,000 to 950,000 distinct CDR3 sequences, less than 20% of which appear only once. This chain links TRBV20-1 with TRBJ2-7; D assignment may be TRBD1 or TRBD2 (5 bases each). This sequence was found in a male patient between 10 and 17 years old who had a stem cell transplant for acute lymphoblastic leukemia, so the T cells may come from the graft donor. The sample was PBMCs, mostly from graft donor cells, taken 360 days after TCRalphabeta/CD19-depleted stem cell transplant. For the CDR3, the DNA is TGCAGTGCCAGATCCGGGGCAGCGCCATCCTACGAGCAGTACTTC. This encodes CSARSGAAPSYEQYF.